This T cell receptor beta chain emerged from a study of blood T cell repertoires in COVID-19 (dated by TCRdb to 2019 to 2021). Regarding the complete study: Samples from collaborators originated in the United States, Italy and Spain and spanned both the acute and convalescent phases of COVID-19. Where HLA class I and class II types were available, the types were taken from metadata supplied by the sample provider, not from assay-based typing. The samples were drawn from two sources: the first 160 participants of the ongoing ImmuneRACE study, and fewer than 1,500 subjects contributed by 6 global collaborators. Nearly every sample came with metadata listing a de-identified subject ID, COVID-19 status, age in years and sex. Subjects who had been exposed to COVID-19, were actively infected with it, or had recovered from it provided the deeply sampled blood TCRbeta repertoires that made up the dataset. The prospective study material was composed of cDNA or gDNA derived from T cells, B-cell-depleted T cells, or PBMCs. The repertoires were released in a freely available public database meant as a resource for research on the immune response to SARS-CoV-2.

TCRbeta CDR3 regions were amplified from genomic DNA by means of the immunoSEQ Assay, a bias-controlled multiplex PCR. In the authors' own workflow: The number of nucleated cells in each sample was estimated from the amplification of reference gene primers within the assay. Sequence reads were collapsed and filtered to measure the absolute abundance of every unique TCRbeta CDR3 rearrangement. For each sample, productive Simpson clonality was calculated as the square root of Simpson's diversity index over productive rearrangements. TCRdb took over this immuneACCESS table, retaining in-frame rearrangements with V and J assigned. Such tables are incomplete; in checked studies, under half of the missing clones stem from an unresolved V gene, and the remainder is unexplained. D and trimming were read from the DNA, whereas the V and J calls and clone size are those reported in that table. The sample yields approximately 150,000 clones; 70% to 90% were counted once. The ten largest account for roughly 2.7% of the sample.

Results the study describes overall, beyond this receptor: Clinical and demographic metadata were provided uncurated, with the amount varying by source and participant.

The germline V gene encodes CDR1 SEHNR and CDR2 FQNEAQ (reference sequence). CDR3 length: 15 amino acids, cysteine to phenylalanine. Just the 45-base CDR3 DNA is kept, in frame starting at base 1. Germline trimming amounts to 5 bases on V and 4 bases on J, with 9 as the count of junction bases outside the gene matches. This clone was found many times. Its antigen is still unknown. The sample holds no much larger clone one base away, and base qualities are not on file. This CDR3 is also generated by other DNA sequences in the sample. Each collaborating institution followed its own protocols to collect whole blood in K2EDTA tubes. For TCRbeta analysis, collaborator samples were shipped as frozen whole blood, as isolated PBMCs, or as DNA extracted from either sample type.

This TCR derives from a human donor with acute or convalescent COVID-19. The donor label of this sample is uncertain. This receptor chain uses TRBV7-9 and TRBJ1-2, with 8 middle bases fitting TRBD1. Material: peripheral blood. The CDR3 region reads CASSTGTGGVYGYTF. The nucleotides are TGTGCCAGCAGCACAGGGACAGGAGGAGTCTATGGCTACACCTTC. The variable domain in full, with residues beyond the CDR3 obtained from the reference TRBV7-9 and TRBJ1-2 genes, is DTGVSQNPRHKITKRGQNVTFRCDPISEHNRLYWYRQTLGQGPEFLTYFQNEAQLEKSRLLSDRFSAERPKGSFSTLEIQRTEQGDSAMYLCASSTGTGGVYGYTFGSGTRLTVV.